This entry features one T cell receptor beta chain sequence. The antigen is not known. One entry per CDR3 protein, called by TCRdb with MiXCR from the 5' RACE reads. Among some 690,000 distinct CDR3 sequences listed, about 20% were seen once. Everyone who donated was a healthy Caucasian. The CDR3 totals 12 residues. The ends lost 5 bases at V and 12 bases at J; junction bases unmatched: 6. Per germline, CDR1 SGHVS and CDR2 FQNEAQ. This record belongs to a study of identical twins. Points from the study as a whole: Insertions were fewer in abundant cord blood beta clonotypes, whereas memory repertoires showed none of this pattern. Models underestimated how often monozygotic twins shared out-of-frame TCR alpha.

These data also formed part of another study, on T cells expressing NK-cell markers. This second report adds: Each TCR beta repertoire originated in sorted T cells that were CD3+CD56+NKG2C+, CD3+CD56+NKG2C- or CD3+CD56-NKG2C+.

J is TRBJ2-2 and V is TRBV7-8, with TRBD2 matching over 7 bases. This receptor was identified in a woman in her late teens or twenties in good health. The sequenced sample was PBMCs. CDR3 sequence: CASSPGLVKLFF. In DNA, the CDR3 is TGTGCCAGCAGCCCCGGACTAGTTAAGCTGTTTTTT.